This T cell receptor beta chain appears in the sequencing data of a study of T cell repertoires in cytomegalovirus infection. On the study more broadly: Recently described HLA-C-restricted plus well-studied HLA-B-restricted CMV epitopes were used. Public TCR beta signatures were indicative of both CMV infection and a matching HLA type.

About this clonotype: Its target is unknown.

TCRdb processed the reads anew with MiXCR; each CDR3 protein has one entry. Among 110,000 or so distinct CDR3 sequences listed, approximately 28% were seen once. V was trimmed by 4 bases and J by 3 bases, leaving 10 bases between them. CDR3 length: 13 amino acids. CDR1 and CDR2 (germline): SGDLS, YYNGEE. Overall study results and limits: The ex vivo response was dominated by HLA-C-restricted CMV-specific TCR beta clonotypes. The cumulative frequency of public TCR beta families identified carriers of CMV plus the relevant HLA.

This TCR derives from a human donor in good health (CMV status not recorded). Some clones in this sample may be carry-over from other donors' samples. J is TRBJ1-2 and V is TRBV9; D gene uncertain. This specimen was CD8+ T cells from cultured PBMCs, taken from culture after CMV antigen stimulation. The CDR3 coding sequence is TGTGCCAGCAGCCCGCCCCCGGACTATGGCTACACCTTC. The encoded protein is CASSPPPDYGYTF.